This record concerns one T cell receptor (beta chain) sequence. The antigen is not known. The CDR3 is made up of 12 amino acids. Trimming removed 4 bases from V and 5 bases from J, with 9 bases in between. CDR1 SEHNR and CDR2 FQNEAQ come from the germline V gene (reference sequence). The data derive from a study of T cell repertoires in cytomegalovirus infection. Turning to the study itself: In public TCR beta signatures, there were indications of both CMV infection and matching HLA type. Study-level findings and limits: HLA-C-restricted CMV-specific TCR beta clonotypes were dominant in the ex vivo response. Pooled public TCR beta family frequency picked out CMV carriers with the relevant HLA.

MiXCR, run by TCRdb on the reads, gives a single entry per CDR3 protein. The sample lists some 400,000 distinct CDR3 sequences, 31% seen once, with around 13% in the top ten. This clonotype was obtained from a human donor in good health (CMV status not recorded). Some clones in this sample may be carry-over from other donors' samples. The chain couples TRBV7-9 to TRBJ2-7, with a weak D call TRBD2 (5 bases). The specimen sequenced was PBMCs. Here the CDR3 DNA reads TGTGCCAGCAGCTCACTAGTCAACGAGCAGTACTTC. Its protein is CASSSLVNEQYF. Together with reference TRBV7-9 and TRBJ2-7, the CDR3 gives the full variable domain: DTGVSQNPRHKITKRGQNVTFRCDPISEHNRLYWYRQTLGQGPEFLTYFQNEAQLEKSRLLSDRFSAERPKGSFSTLEIQRTEQGDSAMYLCASSSLVNEQYFGPGTRLTVT.